This T cell receptor (beta chain) was captured by sequencing in a study of shared clonotypes between healthy human individuals. Deep was the level at which the assay was run. Method: immunoSEQ multiplex PCR; TCRdb's copy keeps in-frame clones and lacks some. The sample has roughly 1,500,000 clones, 95% to 99% seen once. V trimming: 6 bases; J trimming: 4 bases; junction bases outside the gene matches: 8. The CDR3 totals 14 residues. Per the germline V gene, CDR1 is SGHTA and CDR2 is FQGNSA. This clonotype originated in a man younger than 45 in good health. Sequenced: naive CD4+ T cells sorted from blood. Subset in this sample: CD45RA+ positively selected. The J gene is TRBJ1-1, the V gene TRBV7-2; 7 nucleotides match TRBD1. The CDR3 spells CASRLSAGGTEAFF. CDR3 sequence (DNA): TGTGCCAGCAGACTTAGTGCAGGGGGCACTGAAGCTTTCTTT.